This T cell receptor beta chain was captured by sequencing in a study of blood T cells in healthy people across ages. Details on this clonotype: The antigen is undetermined.

Trimming at V came to 5 bases and at J to 6 bases, leaving 7 bases not matched to a gene. Germline assignment: CDR1 SEHNR and CDR2 FQNEAQ (reference sequence). The CDR3 runs 16 residues. A J-beta primer mix and a sample-barcoded 5' primer were used in a second PCR of roughly 7 to 12 cycles. One entry per CDR3 protein, called by TCRdb with MiXCR from the 5' RACE reads. The sample holds 550,000 to 800,000 distinct CDR3 sequences, roughly 20% seen once. Study observations and caveats: Both higher diversity and more naive CD4+ cells marked long-lived donors when set against aged donors. The study found TCR beta diversity correlated strongly with naive T cell percentage.

Donor samples were obtained from healthy Caucasian individuals from Russia, aged 6 to 90. Each sample used at least 6 million PBMCs. The chain employs TRBV7-9 and TRBJ2-3; 14 bases are shared with TRBD2. What was sequenced was blood. This receptor was taken from a man in his 70s in good health. CDR3 amino acids: CASSHGGLAGVDTQYF. DNA for the CDR3: TGTGCCAGCAGCCACGGGGGACTAGCGGGAGTGGATACGCAGTATTTT.